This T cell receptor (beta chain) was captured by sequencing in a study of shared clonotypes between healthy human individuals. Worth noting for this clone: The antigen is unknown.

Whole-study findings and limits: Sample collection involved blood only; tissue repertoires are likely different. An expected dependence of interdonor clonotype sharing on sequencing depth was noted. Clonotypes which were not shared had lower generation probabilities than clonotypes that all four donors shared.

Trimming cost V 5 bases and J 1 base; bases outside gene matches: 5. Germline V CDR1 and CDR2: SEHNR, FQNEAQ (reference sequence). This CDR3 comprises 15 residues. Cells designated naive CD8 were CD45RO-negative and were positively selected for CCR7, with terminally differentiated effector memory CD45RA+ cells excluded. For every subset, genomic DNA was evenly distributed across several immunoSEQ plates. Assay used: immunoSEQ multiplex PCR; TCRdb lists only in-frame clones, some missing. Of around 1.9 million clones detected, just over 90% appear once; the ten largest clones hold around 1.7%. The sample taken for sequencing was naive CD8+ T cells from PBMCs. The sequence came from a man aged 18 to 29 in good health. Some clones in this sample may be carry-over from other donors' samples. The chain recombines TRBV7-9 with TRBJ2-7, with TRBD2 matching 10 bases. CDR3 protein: CASSLTSGISYEQYF. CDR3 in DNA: TGTGCCAGCAGCCTTACTAGCGGGATTTCCTACGAGCAGTACTTC.